This T cell receptor (beta chain) was identified in a study of T cell clones after liver transplantation (dated by TCRdb to about 2019). As for the study more broadly: ITN030ST, the source of the samples, was a randomized trial that attempted immunosuppression withdrawal within 2 years of liver transplantation. Tolerance was defined as complete immunosuppression withdrawal for at least one year with no rise in liver enzymes beyond twice the upper limit of normal. Donor-reactive T cell clones were identified by TCRbeta sequencing following a pre-transplant mixed lymphocyte reaction and were subsequently tracked in post-transplant blood. The study cohort included 8 liver transplant recipients, of whom 3 were classified as tolerant and 5 as non-tolerant. The subjects received no induction therapy and were kept on standard immunosuppression until randomization at 12-24 months post-transplant. Of the eight recipients, three were HCV-positive, while the remaining recipients had been transplanted for non-autoimmune, non-viral indications. Third party-reactive TCRbeta sequences from pre-transplant MLRs were also identified as an antigen-independent comparator for donor-reactive sequences.

Study-level results and caveats: In a couple of subjects, low numbers of available donor cells limited the measurable donor-reactive repertoire. Since no allograft tissue specimens were available, donor-reactive T cells may have migrated into the graft instead of being deleted. Because of small, heterogeneous patient numbers and non-standardized post-transplant time points, the conclusions were only preliminary. When repertoire turnover was taken into account, detection of donor-reactive sequences was significantly reduced in 7 of 8 subjects for CD4 and in 8 of 8 subjects for CD8. In most of the 8 subjects, circulating donor-reactive CD4 TCRbeta sequences decreased significantly after transplant, regardless of tolerance or HCV status. Donor-reactive sequences decreased more than third party-reactive sequences, which suggests partial antigen-specific deletion that was not related to withdrawal success.

This clone was detected only a few times. Its target antigen remains unknown. It has no much larger one-base neighbor in the sample; base qualities were not kept. Sequences SGHRS (CDR1) and YFSETQ (CDR2) are obtained from the germline V gene. The cysteine opens and the phenylalanine closes a CDR3 of 14 amino acids. This entry keeps only the CDR3 DNA: 42 bases, framed from base 1. V loses 0 bases of germline sequence and J loses 2 bases, and the interval between the two ends is 8 bases. Using immunoSEQ, frozen genomic DNA was subjected to high-throughput TCRbeta CDR3 sequencing, a process that included PCR amplification, mapping, bias correction and internal controls. Processing in the source paper ran as follows. Productive rearrangements were retained, and unique TCRbeta sequences were defined by the CDR3 nucleotide sequence together with the V and J gene. A sequence counted as donor-reactive only if the sequence showed at least 5-fold expansion in CFSE-low cells compared with unstimulated pre-transplant cells and had a frequency of at least 0.01%. Minimum frequency thresholds were set for each subject on the basis of the unstimulated sample with the lowest template count, so that a detection power of at least 90% was ensured. Jensen-Shannon divergence between the top 1000 TCRbeta sequences post- versus pre-transplant served as the measure of repertoire turnover. Changes in detection of donor-reactive sequences were assessed with two-sided Fisher's exact tests. The source is immuneACCESS, and TCRdb retained only in-frame sequences with V and J called. Part of the clones is not carried over; for the studies checked, unresolved V genes explain less than half of this, and the remainder is unexplained. The D gene and trimming were derived from the DNA, and the V and J assignments and clone size from that table. The sample table holds some 5,900 clones, of which 30% were seen once. The ten largest clonotypes hold 5.2% of the sample.

Proliferating CFSE-low cells from the MLR were sequenced to define alloreactive TCRbeta sequences. In the CFSE-MLRs, pre-transplant recipient cells were stimulated either by donor PBMCs, splenocytes or lymph node cells, or by third-party PBMCs. All 8 studied subjects were randomized to immunosuppression withdrawal. Genomic DNA was isolated with the Qiagen DNeasy Blood and Tissue Kit. The specimen sequenced was CD4+ T cells from cultured PBMCs. The receptor's source is a human patient who received a liver transplant. Some T cells present after a transplant may be cells of the graft donor. This sequence uses TRBV5-1 and TRBJ2-5; there is no confident call for the D gene. The DNA reads as follows: TGCGCCAGCAGCTTGGAAGCCTTTCAAGAGACCCAGTACTTC. This translates into CASSLEAFQETQYF.